This entry features one T cell receptor beta chain sequence. Its antigen is unidentified. PCR was performed using 60 Vbeta and 13 Jbeta primers. Method: immunoSEQ multiplex PCR; TCRdb's copy keeps in-frame clones and lacks some. In the table there are 95,000 to 150,000 clones, about 78% of which are singletons. The data belong to a study of cytomegalovirus exposure and HLA in healthy donors. On the study more broadly: Approximately 200 million T cells yielded around 120 million unique TCR beta sequences in earlier analysis. Unique TCRs numbering around 85 million, obtained from HLA-typed donors, made up an early data release. Study-wide points: By HLA locus, TCR association rates varied in a later analysis, with DRB1 showing the most and HLA-C the fewest.

V lost 4 bases, J lost 4 bases, and 10 bases lay in between. Germline V CDR1 and CDR2: SGHTA, FQGTGA. The CDR3 loop spans 13 amino acids. This sequence joins TRBV7-3 and TRBJ1-1; D is perhaps TRBD1 (5 bases). The TCR originated in a woman between 40 and 55 years old in good health and CMV-seropositive. The sample was PBMCs. The CDR3 loop reads CASSYTGGTEAFF. The CDR3 DNA sequence: TGTGCCAGCAGCTATACGGGGGGCACTGAAGCTTTCTTT.